This TCR beta chain was captured in a study of graft-versus-host responses after intestinal transplantation. Study-level information: Anti-thymocyte globulin induction preceded around 3 years of tacrolimus and steroid maintenance in all recipients.

Assay: immunoSEQ multiplex PCR; the TCRdb copy retains only in-frame clones and omits some. The sample has about 90,000 clones; approximately 94% are singletons. Turning to this clone: Its target is not known.

Study results and caveats: GvH clone levels peaked in circulation, and this peak was associated with early post-transplant HvG declines. Among recipient marrow samples, GvH clones were found; some appeared first in ileum or blood. Across patients carrying graft-donor T cell macrochimerism, allografts held high graft-versus-host to host-versus-graft clonal ratios.

This material consisted of unstimulated CD4+ T cells sorted from spleen or lymph node cells, taken before transplant. The TCR was taken from a human donor who was the organ donor for an intestinal transplant.

The CDR3 DNA reads as TGTGCCAGCAGCTTGGATAAGGGACAGGGAGGGAAGACCCAGTACTTC. This encodes CASSLDKGQGGKTQYF. The chain carries TRBV5-4 and TRBJ2-5; 9 nucleotides line up with TRBD1. The CDR3 sequence is 16 residues long. Trimming removed 0 bases from V and 6 bases from J; junction bases left unmatched: 9. Germline V gene data show CDR1 as SGHNT and CDR2 as YYREEE (reference sequence).